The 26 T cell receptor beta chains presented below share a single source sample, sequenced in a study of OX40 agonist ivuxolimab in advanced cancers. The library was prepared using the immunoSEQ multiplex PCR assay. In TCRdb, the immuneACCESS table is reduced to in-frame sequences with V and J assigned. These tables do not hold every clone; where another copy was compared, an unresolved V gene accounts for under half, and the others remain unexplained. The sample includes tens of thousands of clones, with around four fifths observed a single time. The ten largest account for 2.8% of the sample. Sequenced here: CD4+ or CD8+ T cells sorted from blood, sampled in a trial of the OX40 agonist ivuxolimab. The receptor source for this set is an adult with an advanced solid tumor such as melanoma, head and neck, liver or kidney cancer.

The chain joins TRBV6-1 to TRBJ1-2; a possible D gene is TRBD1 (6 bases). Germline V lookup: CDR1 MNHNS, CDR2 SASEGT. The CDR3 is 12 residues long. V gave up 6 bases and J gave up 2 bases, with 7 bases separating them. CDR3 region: CASRQGNYGYTF. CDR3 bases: TGTGCCAGCAGACAGGGAAACTATGGCTACACCTTC.

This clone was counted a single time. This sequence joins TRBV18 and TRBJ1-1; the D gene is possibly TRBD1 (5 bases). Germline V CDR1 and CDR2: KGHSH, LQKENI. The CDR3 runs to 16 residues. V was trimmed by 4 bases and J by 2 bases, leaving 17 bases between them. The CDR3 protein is CASSRWDLPSNTEAFF. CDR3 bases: TGTGCCAGCTCACGATGGGACCTCCCATCTAACACTGAAGCTTTCTTT.

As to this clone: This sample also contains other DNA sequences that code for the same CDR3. CDR3 DNA: TGTGCCAGCAGCAAGCAGGGGGCCTCTGGAAACACCATATATTTT. Its translation: CASSKQGASGNTIYF. The V call is TRBV7-9, the J call TRBJ1-3; 8 bases fit TRBD1. The junction had 3 bases not matched to a gene; V was cut back by 5 bases and J by 0 bases. CDR3 length: 15 amino acids. Germline V gene lookup returns CDR1 SEHNR and CDR2 FQNEAQ (reference sequence).

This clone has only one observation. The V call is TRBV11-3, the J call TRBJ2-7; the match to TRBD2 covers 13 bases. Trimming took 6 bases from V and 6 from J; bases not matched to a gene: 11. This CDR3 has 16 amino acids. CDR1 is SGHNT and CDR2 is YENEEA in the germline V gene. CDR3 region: CASRTGLAGEPREQYF. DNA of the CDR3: TGTGCCAGCAGAACCGGACTAGCGGGAGAGCCCCGCGAGCAGTACTTC. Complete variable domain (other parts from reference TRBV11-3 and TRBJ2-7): EAGVVQSPRYKIIEKKQPVAFWCNPISGHNTLYWYLQNLGQGPELLIRYENEEAVDDSQLPKDRFSAERLKGVDSTLKIQPAELGDSAVYLCASRTGLAGEPREQYFGPGTRLTVT.

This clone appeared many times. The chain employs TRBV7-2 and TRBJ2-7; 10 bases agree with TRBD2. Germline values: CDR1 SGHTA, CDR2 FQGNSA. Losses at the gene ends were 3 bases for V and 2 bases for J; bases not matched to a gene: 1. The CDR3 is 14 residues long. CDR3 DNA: TGTGCCAGCAGCTTTAGCGGGGGGACCTACGAGCAGTACTTC. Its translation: CASSFSGGTYEQYF.

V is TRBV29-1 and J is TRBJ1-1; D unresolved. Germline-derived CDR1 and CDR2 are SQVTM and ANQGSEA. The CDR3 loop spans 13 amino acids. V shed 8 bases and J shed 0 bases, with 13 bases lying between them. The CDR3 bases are TGCAGCACTCAGGACGGAATGAACACTGAAGCTTTCTTT. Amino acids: CSTQDGMNTEAFF.

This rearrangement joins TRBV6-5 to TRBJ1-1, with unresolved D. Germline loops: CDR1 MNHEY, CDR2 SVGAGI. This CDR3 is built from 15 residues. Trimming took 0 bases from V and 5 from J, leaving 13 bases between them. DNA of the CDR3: TGTGCCAGCAGTTACTCGAGGAGACAAAGTACTGAAGCTTTCTTT. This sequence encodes CASSYSRRQSTEAFF.

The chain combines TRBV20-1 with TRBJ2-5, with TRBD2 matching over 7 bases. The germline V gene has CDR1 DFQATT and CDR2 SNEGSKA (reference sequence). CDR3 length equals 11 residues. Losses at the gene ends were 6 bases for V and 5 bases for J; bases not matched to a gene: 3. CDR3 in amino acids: CSAGGEETQYF. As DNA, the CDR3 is TGCAGTGCGGGGGGGGAGGAGACCCAGTACTTC.

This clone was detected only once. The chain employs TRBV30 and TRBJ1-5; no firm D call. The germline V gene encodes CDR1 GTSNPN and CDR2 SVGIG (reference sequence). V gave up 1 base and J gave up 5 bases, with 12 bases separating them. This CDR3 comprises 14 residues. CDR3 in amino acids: CAWSGEGWHQPQHF. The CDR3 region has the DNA TGTGCCTGGAGTGGTGAAGGGTGGCATCAGCCCCAGCATTTT.

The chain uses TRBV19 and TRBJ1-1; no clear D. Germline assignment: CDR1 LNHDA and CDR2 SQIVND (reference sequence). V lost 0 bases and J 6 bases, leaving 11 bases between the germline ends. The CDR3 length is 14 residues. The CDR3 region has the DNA TGTGCCAGTAGTATAGATCATGGGGTCCCTGAAGCTTTCTTT. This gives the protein CASSIDHGVPEAFF.

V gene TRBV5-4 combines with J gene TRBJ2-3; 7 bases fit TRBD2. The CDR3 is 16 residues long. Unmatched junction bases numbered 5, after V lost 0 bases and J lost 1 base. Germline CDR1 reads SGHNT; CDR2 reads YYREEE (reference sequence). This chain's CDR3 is CASSLGLGGGTDTQYF. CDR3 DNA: TGTGCCAGCAGCTTGGGGCTGGGGGGGGGCACAGATACGCAGTATTTT.

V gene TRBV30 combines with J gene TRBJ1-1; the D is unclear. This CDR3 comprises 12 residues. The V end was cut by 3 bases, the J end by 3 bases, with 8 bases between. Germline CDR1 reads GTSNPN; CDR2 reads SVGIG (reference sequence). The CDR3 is CAWRRWDTEAFF. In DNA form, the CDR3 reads TGTGCCTGGAGGAGGTGGGACACTGAAGCTTTCTTT.

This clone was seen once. The CDR3, as DNA: TGTGCCAGCAGAGGGACAGGGAAGGACGAGCAGTACTTC. Amino acid sequence: CASRGTGKDEQYF. J is TRBJ2-7 and V is TRBV2; 9 bases are shared with TRBD1. The CDR3 is made up of 13 amino acids. V shed 6 bases and J 5 bases; nucleotides not matched to a gene: 5. Germline V lookup: CDR1 SNHLY, CDR2 FYNNEI.

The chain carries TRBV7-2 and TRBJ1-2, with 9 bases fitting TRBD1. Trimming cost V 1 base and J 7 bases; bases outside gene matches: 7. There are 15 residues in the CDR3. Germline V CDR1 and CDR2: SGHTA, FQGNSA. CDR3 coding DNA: TGTGCCAGCAGCTTAGTGGGCGGACAGGGGTCTGGCTACACCTTC. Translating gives CASSLVGGQGSGYTF.

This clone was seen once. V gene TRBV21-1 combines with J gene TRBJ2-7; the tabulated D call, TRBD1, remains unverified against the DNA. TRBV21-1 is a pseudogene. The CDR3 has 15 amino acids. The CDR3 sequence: CASTLRAQATYEQYF. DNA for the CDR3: TGTGCCAGCACCCTAAGGGCACAGGCGACCTACGAGCAGTACTTC.

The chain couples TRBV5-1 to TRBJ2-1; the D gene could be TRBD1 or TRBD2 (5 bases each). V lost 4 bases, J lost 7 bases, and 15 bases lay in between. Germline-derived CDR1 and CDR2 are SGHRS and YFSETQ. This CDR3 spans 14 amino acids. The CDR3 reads CASSPGTNTNEQFF. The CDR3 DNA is TGCGCCAGCAGCCCAGGGACGAATACAAATGAGCAGTTCTTC.

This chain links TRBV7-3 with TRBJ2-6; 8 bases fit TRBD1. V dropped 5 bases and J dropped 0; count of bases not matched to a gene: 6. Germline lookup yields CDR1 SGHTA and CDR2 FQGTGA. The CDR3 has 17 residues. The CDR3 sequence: CASSPRTGSSGANVLTF. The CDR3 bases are TGTGCCAGCAGCCCTAGGACAGGGTCCTCTGGGGCCAACGTCCTGACTTTC.

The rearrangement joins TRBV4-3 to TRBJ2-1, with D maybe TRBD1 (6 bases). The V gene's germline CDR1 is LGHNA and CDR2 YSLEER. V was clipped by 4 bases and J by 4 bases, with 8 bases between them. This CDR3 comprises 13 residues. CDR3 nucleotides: TGCGCCAGCAGCCGAGGACAGTACAATGAGCAGTTCTTC. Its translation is CASSRGQYNEQFF.

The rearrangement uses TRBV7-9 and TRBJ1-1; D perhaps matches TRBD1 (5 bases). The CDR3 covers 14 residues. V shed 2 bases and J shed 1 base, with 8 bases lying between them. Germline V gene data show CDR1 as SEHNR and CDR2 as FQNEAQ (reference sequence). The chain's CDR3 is CASSLTRENTEAFF. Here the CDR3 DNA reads TGTGCCAGCAGCTTAACCAGGGAGAACACTGAAGCTTTCTTT.

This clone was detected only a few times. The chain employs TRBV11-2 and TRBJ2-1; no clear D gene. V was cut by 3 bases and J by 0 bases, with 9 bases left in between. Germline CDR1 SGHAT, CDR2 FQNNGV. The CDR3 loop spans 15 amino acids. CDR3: CASSLVRISYNEQFF. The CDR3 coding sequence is TGTGCCAGCAGCTTGGTTAGGATCTCCTACAATGAGCAGTTCTTC.

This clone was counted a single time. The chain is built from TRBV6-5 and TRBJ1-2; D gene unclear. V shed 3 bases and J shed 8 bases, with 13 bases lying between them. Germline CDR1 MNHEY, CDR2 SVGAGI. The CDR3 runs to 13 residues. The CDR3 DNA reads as TGTGCCAGCAGTTATGCGGGGAGCGCCGGCTACACCTTC. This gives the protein CASSYAGSAGYTF.

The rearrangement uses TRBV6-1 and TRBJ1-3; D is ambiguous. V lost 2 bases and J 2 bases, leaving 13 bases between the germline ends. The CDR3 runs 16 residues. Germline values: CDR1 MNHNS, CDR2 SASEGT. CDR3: CASSERTRTPGNTIYF. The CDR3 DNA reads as TGTGCCAGCAGTGAACGGACCAGGACCCCTGGAAACACCATATATTTT.

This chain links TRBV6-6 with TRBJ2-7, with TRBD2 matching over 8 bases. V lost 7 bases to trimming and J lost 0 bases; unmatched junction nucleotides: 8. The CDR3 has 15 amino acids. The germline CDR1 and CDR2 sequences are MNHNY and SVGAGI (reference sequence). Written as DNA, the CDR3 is TGTGCCAGCACCTACGTAAGCGGGGGCTCCTACGAGCAGTACTTC. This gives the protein CASTYVSGGSYEQYF.

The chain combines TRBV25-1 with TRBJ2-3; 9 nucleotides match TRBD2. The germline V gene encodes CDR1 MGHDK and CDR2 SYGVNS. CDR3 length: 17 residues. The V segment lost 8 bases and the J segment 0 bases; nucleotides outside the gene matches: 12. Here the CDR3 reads CASGGGTGTSSTDTQYF. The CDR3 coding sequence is TGTGCCAGCGGCGGGGGAACCGGGACTAGCAGCACAGATACGCAGTATTTT.

CDR3: CASMTGGTGELFF. DNA for the CDR3: TGTGCCAGTATGACAGGGGGGACCGGGGAGCTGTTTTTT. The V and J genes are TRBV19 and TRBJ2-2, with 9 bases that match TRBD1. The V gene end was trimmed by 7 bases and the J gene end by 5 bases; junction bases not matched to a gene: 2. Germline V CDR1 and CDR2: LNHDA, SQIVND (reference sequence). The CDR3 has 13 residues.

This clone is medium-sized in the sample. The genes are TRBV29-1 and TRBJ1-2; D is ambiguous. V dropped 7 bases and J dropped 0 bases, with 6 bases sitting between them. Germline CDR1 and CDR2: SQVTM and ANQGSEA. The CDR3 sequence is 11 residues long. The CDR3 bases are TGCAGCGCATCAGCTAACTATGGCTACACCTTC. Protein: CSASANYGYTF.